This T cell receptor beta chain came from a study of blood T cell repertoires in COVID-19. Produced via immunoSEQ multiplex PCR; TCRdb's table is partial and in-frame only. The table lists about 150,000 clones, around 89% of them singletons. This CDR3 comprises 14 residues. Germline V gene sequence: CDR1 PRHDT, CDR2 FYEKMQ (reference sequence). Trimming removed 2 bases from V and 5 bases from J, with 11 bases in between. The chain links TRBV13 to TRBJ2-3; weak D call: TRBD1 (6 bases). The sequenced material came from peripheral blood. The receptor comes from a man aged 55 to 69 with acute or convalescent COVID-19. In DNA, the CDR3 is TGTGCCAGCAGCTTACGCAGGGGCATAGATACGCAGTATTTT. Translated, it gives CASSLRRGIDTQYF.